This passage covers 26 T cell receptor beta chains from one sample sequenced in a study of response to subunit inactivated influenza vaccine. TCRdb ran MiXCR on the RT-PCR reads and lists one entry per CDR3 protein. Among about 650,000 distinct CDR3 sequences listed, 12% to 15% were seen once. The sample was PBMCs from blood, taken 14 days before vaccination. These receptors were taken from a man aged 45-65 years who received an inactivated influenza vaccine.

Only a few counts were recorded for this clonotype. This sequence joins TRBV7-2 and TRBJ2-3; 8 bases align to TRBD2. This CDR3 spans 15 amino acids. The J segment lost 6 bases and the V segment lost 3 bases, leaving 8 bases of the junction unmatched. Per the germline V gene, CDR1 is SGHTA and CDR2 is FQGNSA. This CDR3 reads CASSFLSGGSDTQYF. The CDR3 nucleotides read TGTGCCAGCAGCTTTTTGAGCGGGGGTAGCGATACGCAGTATTTT.

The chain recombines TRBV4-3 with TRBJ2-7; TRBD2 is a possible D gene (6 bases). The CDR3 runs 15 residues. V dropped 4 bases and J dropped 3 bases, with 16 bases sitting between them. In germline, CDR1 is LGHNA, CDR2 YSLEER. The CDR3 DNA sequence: TGCGCCAGCAGCCCAAACCAGGCCGGGGGCTACGAGCAGTACTTC. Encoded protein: CASSPNQAGGYEQYF.

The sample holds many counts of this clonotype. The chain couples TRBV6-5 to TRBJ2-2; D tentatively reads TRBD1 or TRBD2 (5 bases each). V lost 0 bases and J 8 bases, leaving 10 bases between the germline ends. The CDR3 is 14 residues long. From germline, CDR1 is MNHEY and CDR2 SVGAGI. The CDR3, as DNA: TGTGCCAGCAGTTACTCGGTGGGGGAGGGGGAGCTGTTTTTT. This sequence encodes CASSYSVGEGELFF.

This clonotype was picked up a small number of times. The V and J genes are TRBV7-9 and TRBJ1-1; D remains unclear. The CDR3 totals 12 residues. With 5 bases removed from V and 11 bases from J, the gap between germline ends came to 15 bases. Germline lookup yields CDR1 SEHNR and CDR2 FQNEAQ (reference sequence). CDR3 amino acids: CASSLTRGRAFF. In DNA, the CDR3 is TGTGCCAGCAGCCTGACGAGAGGGCGCGCTTTCTTT.

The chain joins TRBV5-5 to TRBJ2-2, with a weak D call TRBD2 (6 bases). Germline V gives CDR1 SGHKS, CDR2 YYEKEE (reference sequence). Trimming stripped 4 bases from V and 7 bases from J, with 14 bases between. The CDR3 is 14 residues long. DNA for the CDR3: TGTGCCAGCAGCCCGGGACTGGGGGTCGGGGAGCTGTTTTTT. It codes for CASSPGLGVGELFF.

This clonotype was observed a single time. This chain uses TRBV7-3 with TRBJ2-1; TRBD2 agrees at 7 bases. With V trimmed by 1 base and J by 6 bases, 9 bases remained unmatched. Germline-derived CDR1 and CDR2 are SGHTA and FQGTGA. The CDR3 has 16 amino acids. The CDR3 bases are TGTGCCAGCAGCTTAAGGGGGGGAACTAGTACCAATGAGCAGTTCTTC. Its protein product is CASSLRGGTSTNEQFF.

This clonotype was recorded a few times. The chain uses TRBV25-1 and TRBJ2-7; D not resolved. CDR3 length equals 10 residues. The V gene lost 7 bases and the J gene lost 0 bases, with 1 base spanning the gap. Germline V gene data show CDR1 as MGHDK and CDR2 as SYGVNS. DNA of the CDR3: TGTGCCAGCACCTCCTACGAGCAGTACTTC. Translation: CASTSYEQYF.

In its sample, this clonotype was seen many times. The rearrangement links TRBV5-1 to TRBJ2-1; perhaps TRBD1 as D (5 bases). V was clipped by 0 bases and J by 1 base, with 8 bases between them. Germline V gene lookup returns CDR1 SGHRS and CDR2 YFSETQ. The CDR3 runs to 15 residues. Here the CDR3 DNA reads TGCGCCAGCAGCTTGGGGACATCGTCCTACAATGAGCAGTTCTTC. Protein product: CASSLGTSSYNEQFF.

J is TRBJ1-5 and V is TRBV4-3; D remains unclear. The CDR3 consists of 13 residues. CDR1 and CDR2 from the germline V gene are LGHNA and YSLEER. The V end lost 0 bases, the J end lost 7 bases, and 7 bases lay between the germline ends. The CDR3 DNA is TGCGCCAGCAGCCAAGATTTCCGGCAGCCCCAGCATTTT. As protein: CASSQDFRQPQHF.

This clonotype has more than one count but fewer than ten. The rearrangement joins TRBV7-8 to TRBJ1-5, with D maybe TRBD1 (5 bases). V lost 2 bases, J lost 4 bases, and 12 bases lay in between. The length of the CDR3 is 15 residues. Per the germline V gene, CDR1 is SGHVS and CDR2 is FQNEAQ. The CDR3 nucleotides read TGTGCCAGCAGCTTAAGGAGCAGGGTAAATCAGCCCCAGCATTTT. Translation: CASSLRSRVNQPQHF. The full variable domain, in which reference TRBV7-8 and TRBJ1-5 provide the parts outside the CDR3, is GAGVSQSPRYKVAKRGQDVALRCDPISGHVSLFWYQQALGQGPEFLTYFQNEAQLDKSGLPSDRFFAERPEGSVSTLKIQRTQQEDSAVYLCASSLRSRVNQPQHFGDGTRLSIL.

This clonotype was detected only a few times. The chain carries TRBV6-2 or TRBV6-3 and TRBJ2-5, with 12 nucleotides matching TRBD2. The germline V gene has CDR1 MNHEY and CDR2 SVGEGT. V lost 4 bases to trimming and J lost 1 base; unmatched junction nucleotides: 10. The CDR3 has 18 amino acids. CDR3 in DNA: TGTGCCAGCAGTTCCCGCCGAGGGACTAGCGGGTTCCAAGAGACCCAGTACTTC. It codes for CASSSRRGTSGFQETQYF.

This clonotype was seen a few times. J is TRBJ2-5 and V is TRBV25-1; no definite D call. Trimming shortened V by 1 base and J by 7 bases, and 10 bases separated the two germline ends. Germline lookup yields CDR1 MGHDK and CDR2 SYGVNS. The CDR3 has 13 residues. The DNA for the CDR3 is TGTGCCAGCAGTGAATCTGCCCCCCGGACCCAGTACTTC. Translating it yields CASSESAPRTQYF.

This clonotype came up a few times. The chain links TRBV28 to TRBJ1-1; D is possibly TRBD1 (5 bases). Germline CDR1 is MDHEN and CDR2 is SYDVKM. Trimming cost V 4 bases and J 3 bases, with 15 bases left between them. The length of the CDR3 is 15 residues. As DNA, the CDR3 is TGTGCCAGCAGTTCCCGGGGGTCAGAATACACTGAAGCTTTCTTT. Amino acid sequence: CASSSRGSEYTEAFF.

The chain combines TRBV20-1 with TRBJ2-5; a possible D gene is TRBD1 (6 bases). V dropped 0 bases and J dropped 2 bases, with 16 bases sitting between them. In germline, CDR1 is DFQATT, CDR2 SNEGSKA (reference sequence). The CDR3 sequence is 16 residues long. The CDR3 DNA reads TGCAGTGCTAGAGATACTATTAGGGACAAACAAGAGACCCAGTACTTC. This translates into CSARDTIRDKQETQYF.

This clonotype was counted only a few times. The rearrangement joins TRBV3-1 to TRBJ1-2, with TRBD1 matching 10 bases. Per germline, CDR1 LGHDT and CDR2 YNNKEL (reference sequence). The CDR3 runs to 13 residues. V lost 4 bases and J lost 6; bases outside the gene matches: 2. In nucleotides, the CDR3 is TGTGCCAGCAGCCGACAGGGGGCGGATGGCTACACCTTC. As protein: CASSRQGADGYTF.

The CDR3 coding sequence is TGTGCCTGGAGTAGGGGGACAGACCTGGAGCAGTACTTC. Translation gives CAWSRGTDLEQYF. The chain couples TRBV30 to TRBJ2-7; 7 nucleotides align to TRBD1. Per the germline V gene, CDR1 is GTSNPN and CDR2 is SVGIG (reference sequence). This CDR3 comprises 13 residues. The V gene end was trimmed by 2 bases and the J gene end by 7 bases; junction bases not matched to a gene: 8.

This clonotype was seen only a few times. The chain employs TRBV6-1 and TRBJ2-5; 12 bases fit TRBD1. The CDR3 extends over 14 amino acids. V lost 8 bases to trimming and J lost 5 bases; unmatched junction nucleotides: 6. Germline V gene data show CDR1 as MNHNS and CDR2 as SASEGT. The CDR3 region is CASGDRGRWETQYF. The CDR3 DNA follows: TGTGCCAGCGGGGACAGGGGGCGCTGGGAGACCCAGTACTTC.

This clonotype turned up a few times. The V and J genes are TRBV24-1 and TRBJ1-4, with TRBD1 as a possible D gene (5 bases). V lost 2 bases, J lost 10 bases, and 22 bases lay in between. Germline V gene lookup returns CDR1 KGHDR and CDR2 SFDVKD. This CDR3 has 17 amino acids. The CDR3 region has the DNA TGTGCCACCAGTGATTCCTCCGGGGACGCCAGGGCTGGAAAACTGTTTTTT. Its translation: CATSDSSGDARAGKLFF.

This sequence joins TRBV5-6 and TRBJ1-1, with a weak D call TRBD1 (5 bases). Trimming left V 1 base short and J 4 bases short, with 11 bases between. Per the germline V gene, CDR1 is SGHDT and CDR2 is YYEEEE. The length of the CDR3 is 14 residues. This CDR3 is CASSLRTSSTEAFF. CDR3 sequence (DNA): TGTGCCAGCAGCTTGAGGACATCGAGCACTGAAGCTTTCTTT.

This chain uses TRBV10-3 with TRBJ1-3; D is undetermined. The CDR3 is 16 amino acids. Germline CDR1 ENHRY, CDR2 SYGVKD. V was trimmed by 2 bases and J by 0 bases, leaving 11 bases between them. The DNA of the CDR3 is TGTGCCATCAGTGAGAAGGCCGGGATCTCTGGAAACACCATATATTTT. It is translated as CAISEKAGISGNTIYF.

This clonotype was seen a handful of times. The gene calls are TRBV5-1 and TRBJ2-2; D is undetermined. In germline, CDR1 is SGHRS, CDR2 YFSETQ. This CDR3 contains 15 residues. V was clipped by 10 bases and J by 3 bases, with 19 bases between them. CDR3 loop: CASRSAGGYTGELFF. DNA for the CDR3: TGCGCCTCCCGAAGTGCCGGCGGCTACACCGGGGAGCTGTTTTTT.

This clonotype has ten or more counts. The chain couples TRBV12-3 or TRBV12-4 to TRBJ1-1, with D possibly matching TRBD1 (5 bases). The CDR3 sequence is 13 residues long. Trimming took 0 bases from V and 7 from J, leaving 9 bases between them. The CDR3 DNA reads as TGTGCCAGCAGTTTAGCGGGGCGGGTTGAAGCTTTCTTT. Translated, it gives CASSLAGRVEAFF.

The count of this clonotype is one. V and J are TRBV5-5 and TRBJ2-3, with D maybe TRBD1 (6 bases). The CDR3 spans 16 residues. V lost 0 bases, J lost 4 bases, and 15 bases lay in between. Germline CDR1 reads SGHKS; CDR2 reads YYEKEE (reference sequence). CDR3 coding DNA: TGTGCCAGCAGCTTGGGGCCGGGACCAGGGGCAGATACGCAGTATTTT. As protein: CASSLGPGPGADTQYF.

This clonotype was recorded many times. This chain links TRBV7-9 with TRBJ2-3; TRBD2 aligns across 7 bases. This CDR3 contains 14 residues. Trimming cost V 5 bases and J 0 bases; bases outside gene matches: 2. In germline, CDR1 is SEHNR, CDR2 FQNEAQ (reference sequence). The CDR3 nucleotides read TGTGCCAGCAGCCATAGCGGGAGCACAGATACGCAGTATTTT. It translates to CASSHSGSTDTQYF.

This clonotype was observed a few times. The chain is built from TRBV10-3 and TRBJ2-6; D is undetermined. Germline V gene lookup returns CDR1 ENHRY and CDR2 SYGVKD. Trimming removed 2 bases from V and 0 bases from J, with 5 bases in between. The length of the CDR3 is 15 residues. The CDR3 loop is CAISEMNSGANVLTF. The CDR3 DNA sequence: TGTGCCATCAGTGAGATGAACTCTGGGGCCAACGTCCTGACTTTC.

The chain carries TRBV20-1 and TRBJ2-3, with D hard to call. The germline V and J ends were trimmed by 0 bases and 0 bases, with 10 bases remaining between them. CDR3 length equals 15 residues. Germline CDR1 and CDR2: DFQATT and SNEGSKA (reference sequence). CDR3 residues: CSARDVRTSTDTQYF. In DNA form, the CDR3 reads TGCAGTGCTAGAGATGTCAGAACTAGCACAGATACGCAGTATTTT.